This TCR beta chain originates from a study of identical twins. V lost 7 bases to trimming and J lost 0 bases; unmatched junction nucleotides: 4. The CDR3 loop spans 14 amino acids. Template switching introduced a universal primer site, and the cDNA bore unique molecular identifiers. TCRdb re-called the 5' RACE reads with MiXCR, one entry per CDR3 protein. The repertoire holds some 900,000 distinct CDR3 sequences, with 9% to 15% as singletons. Study-wide points: In cord blood, abundant beta clonotypes had fewer insertions; memory showed no trend. In drawing conclusions, the study used cross-sectional statistical analysis and did not follow the same donors. Beta out-of-frame sequences showed weaker excess sharing between twins.

As concerns this clonotype: Its target is not known.

These sequences were also reported in another study, on yellow fever vaccine responses in identical twins.

Sequences were obtained from PBMCs. The clonotype was recovered from a woman under 30 in good health. The rearrangement links TRBV12-3 or TRBV12-4 to TRBJ2-7; 9 nucleotides line up with TRBD1. This CDR3 is CASMGTGYSYEQYV. CDR3 DNA: TGTGCCAGCATGGGGACAGGGTACTCCTACGAGCAGTACGTC.